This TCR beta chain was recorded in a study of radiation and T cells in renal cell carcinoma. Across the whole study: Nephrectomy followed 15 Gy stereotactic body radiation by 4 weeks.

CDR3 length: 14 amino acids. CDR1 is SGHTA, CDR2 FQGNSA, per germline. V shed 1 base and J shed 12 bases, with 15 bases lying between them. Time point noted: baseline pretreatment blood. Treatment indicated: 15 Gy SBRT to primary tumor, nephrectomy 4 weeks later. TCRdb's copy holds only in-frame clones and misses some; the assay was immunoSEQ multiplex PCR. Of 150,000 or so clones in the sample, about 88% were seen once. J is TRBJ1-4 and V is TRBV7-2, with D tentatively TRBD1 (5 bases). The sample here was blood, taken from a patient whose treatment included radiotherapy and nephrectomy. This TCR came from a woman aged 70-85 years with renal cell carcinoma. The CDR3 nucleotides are TGTGCCAGCAGCTTAGAACAGGACCCCGGGGAACTGTTTTTT. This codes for CASSLEQDPGELFF.